The clone carrying this T cell receptor (beta chain) was seen more than once but under ten times. What it recognizes is unknown. V was clipped by 5 bases and J by 4 bases; unmatched bases: 5. The germline V gene encodes CDR1 SGHTA and CDR2 FQGNSA. This CDR3 has 14 residues. The data derive from a study of T-cell memory formation after mild COVID-19. Regarding the study as a whole: Mainly in CM and EM were contracting CD4+ clones; CD8+ were in EMRA. Memory cells collected pre-infection included some clones that later responded, suggesting cross-reactive memory joined. Contracting clones from day 15 to 85 had balanced CD4/CD8; later expanders favoured CD4+.

TCRdb reanalysed the 5' RACE reads using MiXCR and keeps one entry per CDR3 protein. The sample yields approximately 260,000 distinct CDR3 sequences, under 20% seen once. V and J are TRBV7-2 and TRBJ1-3; 7 nucleotides line up with TRBD1. This clonotype originated in a young man who had mild COVID-19 (a few samples of this study predate the infection). Cell type and time point are not known. The source material was PBMCs or a T cell subset sorted from them (not recorded which). The CDR3 DNA sequence: TGTGCCAGCAGCCGGGACAGCGGGGGAAACACCATATATTTT. Amino acids: CASSRDSGGNTIYF.